Included here is one T cell receptor beta chain sequence, with context. No antigen is known for it. The data derive from a study of cytomegalovirus exposure and HLA in healthy donors. General study points: According to reports, the classifier identified cytomegalovirus status with high specificity and sensitivity.

It was with 60 Vbeta and 13 Jbeta primers that the PCR ran. In the original analysis: Later, an analysis found 75 million to 100 million unique TCR beta chains, and some 10 million of these were shared. Clones were read by immunoSEQ multiplex PCR, and TCRdb kept only the in-frame ones, dropping some. V, J and clone size are taken as reported in that table, and D and trimming were inferred from the DNA itself. Altogether around 100,000 clones are present, roughly 71% being singletons, with the ten largest covering under 13%. This clonotype originated in a man in his forties in good health and CMV-seropositive. The sequencing input was PBMCs.

The CDR3 protein is CASSWDTSSGANVLTF. The CDR3 DNA sequence: TGTGCCAGCAGCTGGGACACCTCCTCTGGGGCCAACGTCCTGACTTTC. V is TRBV13 and J is TRBJ2-6; weak D call: TRBD1 (6 bases). CDR3 size: 16 residues. Trimming stripped 4 bases from V and 0 bases from J, with 10 bases between. The germline V gene has CDR1 PRHDT and CDR2 FYEKMQ (reference sequence). Complete variable domain (other parts from reference TRBV13 and TRBJ2-6): AAGVIQSPRHLIKEKRETATLKCYPIPRHDTVYWYQQGPGQDPQFLISFYEKMQSDKGSIPDRFSAQQFSDYHSELNMSSLELGDSALYFCASSWDTSSGANVLTFGAGSRLTVL.